Below are 8 T cell receptor beta chains sequenced from a single sample in a study of molecular identifiers for immune sequencing clone quantification. TCRdb re-called the PCR reads through MiXCR, storing one row per CDR3 protein. The table lists tens of thousands of distinct CDR3 sequences, roughly 23% of them singletons. The sample comprised naive CD8+ T cells from blood, with Jurkat cell RNA spiked in. Subset here: FACS-sorted CD8+CD4-CCR7+CD45RA+ naive T cells. These receptor sequences come from a human donor in good health. Some libraries in this study had Jurkat cell RNA spiked in.

The chain recombines TRBV11-2 with TRBJ2-1; no definite D call. The CDR3 runs to 16 residues. CDR1 is SGHAT and CDR2 is FQNNGV in the germline V gene. V lost 1 base and J lost 4, with 14 bases in between. CDR3 in DNA: TGTGCCAGCAGCTTAGTCGGTCACCCGGTTTACAATGAGCAGTTCTTC. It specifies CASSLVGHPVYNEQFF.

Ten or more counts support this clonotype. This chain uses TRBV5-4 with TRBJ2-1; 8 bases agree with TRBD2. Germline lookup yields CDR1 SGHNT and CDR2 YYREEE (reference sequence). Losses at the gene ends were 5 bases for V and 4 bases for J; bases not matched to a gene: 8. The CDR3 is made up of 15 amino acids. In DNA, the CDR3 is TGTGCCAGCAGTCCCACTAGCGGAGAGTACAATGAGCAGTTCTTC. Its protein is CASSPTSGEYNEQFF.

This clonotype has more than one count but fewer than ten. The chain employs TRBV19 and TRBJ2-3; TRBD1 aligns across 9 bases. Germline V gene sequence: CDR1 LNHDA, CDR2 SQIVND (reference sequence). Losses at the gene ends were 6 bases for V and 2 bases for J; bases not matched to a gene: 6. The CDR3 is 15 amino acids. The CDR3: CASSAGTGPTDTQYF. The CDR3 DNA reads as TGTGCCAGTAGCGCGGGGACAGGGCCCACAGATACGCAGTATTTT.

On this clonotype: At one end, the junction sequence differs from germline, possibly due to a read error. The V and J genes are TRBV29-1 and TRBJ2-1; the D call may be TRBD1 or TRBD2 (5 bases each). Germline CDR1 is SQVTM and CDR2 is ANQGSEA. The CDR3 length is 14 residues. In DNA form, the CDR3 reads TGCAGCGTTGAATCAGGGACGTCCTACAATGAGCGGTTCTTC. Protein product: CSVESGTSYNERFF.

This clonotype was counted ten times or more. The CDR3 spells CSARDYRTGELFF. CDR3 DNA sequence: TGCAGTGCTAGAGATTATAGAACCGGGGAGCTGTTTTTT. The V and J genes are TRBV20-1 and TRBJ2-2; D is uncertain. The V gene's germline CDR1 is DFQATT and CDR2 SNEGSKA (reference sequence). The CDR3 consists of 13 residues. V was shortened by 0 bases and J by 5 bases, with 7 bases between the two germline ends.

This clonotype was observed at least ten times. This chain connects TRBV7-2 to TRBJ2-7; possibly TRBD2 for D (6 bases). This CDR3 region has 17 residues. V was clipped by 3 bases and J by 2 bases, with 20 bases between them. The germline V gene encodes CDR1 SGHTA and CDR2 FQGNSA. The CDR3 nucleotides read TGTGCCAGCAGCTTTGTGGGTCAGGGACTTCTCACCTACGAGCAGTACTTC. Translating gives CASSFVGQGLLTYEQYF.

This clonotype was detected only a few times. This sequence joins TRBV7-9 and TRBJ2-5; no firm D call. The V gene lost 5 bases and the J gene lost 7 bases, with 8 bases spanning the gap. This CDR3 contains 11 residues. Per the germline V gene, CDR1 is SEHNR and CDR2 is FQNEAQ (reference sequence). CDR3 sequence reads: CASSPSVTQYF. CDR3 in DNA: TGTGCCAGCAGCCCCTCAGTGACCCAGTACTTC.

The chain recombines TRBV19 with TRBJ1-2; D not certain. The CDR3 has 13 residues. Per the germline V gene, CDR1 is LNHDA and CDR2 is SQIVND (reference sequence). Deletions cut 1 base from V and 7 bases from J, with 10 bases between. CDR3: CASSIVVGSGYTF. The CDR3 DNA reads as TGTGCCAGTAGTATAGTTGTTGGCTCTGGCTACACCTTC.